This TCR beta chain was identified in a study of cytomegalovirus exposure and HLA in healthy donors. Trimming cost V 5 bases and J 2 bases, with 10 bases left between them. Germline V gene data show CDR1 as SGHTA and CDR2 as FQGTGA. This CDR3 region has 13 residues. Points from the study as a whole: Immune exposure was documented only through CMV serostatus.

PCR primers comprised 60 Vbeta and 13 Jbeta primers. Sequencing used immunoSEQ multiplex PCR; TCRdb keeps in-frame clones, though not all of them. The data contain approximately 170,000 clones, around four fifths of them singletons. In its sample, this clone was seen once. Its antigen is currently unknown. The clonotype originates from a female donor in good health and CMV-seronegative. The V gene is TRBV7-3, the J gene TRBJ2-7; tentative D call: TRBD1 (5 bases). The sample consisted of PBMCs. For the CDR3, the DNA is TGTGCCAGCAGCCTTGACAGTACCTACGAGCAGTACTTC. It yields the protein CASSLDSTYEQYF.